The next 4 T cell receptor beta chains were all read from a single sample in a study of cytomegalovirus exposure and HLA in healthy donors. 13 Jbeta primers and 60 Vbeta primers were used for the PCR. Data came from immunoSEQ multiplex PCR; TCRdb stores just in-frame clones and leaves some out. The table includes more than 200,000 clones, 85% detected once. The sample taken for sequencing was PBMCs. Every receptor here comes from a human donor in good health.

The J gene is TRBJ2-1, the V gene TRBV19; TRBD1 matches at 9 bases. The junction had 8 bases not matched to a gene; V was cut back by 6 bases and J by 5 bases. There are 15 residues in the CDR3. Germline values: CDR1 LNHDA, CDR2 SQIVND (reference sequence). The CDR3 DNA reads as TGTGCCAGTAGGGACACGGGACAGGGCGACAATGAGCAGTTCTTC. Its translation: CASRDTGQGDNEQFF. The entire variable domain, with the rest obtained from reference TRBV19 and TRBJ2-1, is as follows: DGGITQSPKYLFRKEGQNVTLSCEQNLNHDAMYWYRQDPGQGLRLIYYSQIVNDFQKGDIAEGYSVSREKKESFPLTVTSAQKNPTAFYLCASRDTGQGDNEQFFGPGTRLTVL.

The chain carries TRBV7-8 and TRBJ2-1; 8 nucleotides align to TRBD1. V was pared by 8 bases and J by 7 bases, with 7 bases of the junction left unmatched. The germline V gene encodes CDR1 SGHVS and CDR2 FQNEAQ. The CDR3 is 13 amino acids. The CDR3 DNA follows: TGTGCCAGCCGGGACAGGTACGAAAATGAGCAGTTCTTC. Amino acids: CASRDRYENEQFF.

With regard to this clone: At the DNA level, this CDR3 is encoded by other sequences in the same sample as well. Here the CDR3 DNA reads TGTGCCAGCAGTTACTCCACAGGGCCCTACGAGCAGTACTTC. Encoded protein: CASSYSTGPYEQYF. The genes are TRBV6-5 and TRBJ2-7, with a possible D match to TRBD1 (6 bases). The germline V gene has CDR1 MNHEY and CDR2 SVGAGI. This CDR3 contains 14 residues. V gave up 0 bases and J gave up 2 bases, with 8 bases separating them.

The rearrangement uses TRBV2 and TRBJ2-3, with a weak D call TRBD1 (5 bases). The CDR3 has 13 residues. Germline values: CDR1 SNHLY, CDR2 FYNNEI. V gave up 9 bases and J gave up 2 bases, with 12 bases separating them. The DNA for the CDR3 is TGTGCCAGGCAGAACGGACACACAGATACGCAGTATTTT. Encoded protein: CARQNGHTDTQYF.